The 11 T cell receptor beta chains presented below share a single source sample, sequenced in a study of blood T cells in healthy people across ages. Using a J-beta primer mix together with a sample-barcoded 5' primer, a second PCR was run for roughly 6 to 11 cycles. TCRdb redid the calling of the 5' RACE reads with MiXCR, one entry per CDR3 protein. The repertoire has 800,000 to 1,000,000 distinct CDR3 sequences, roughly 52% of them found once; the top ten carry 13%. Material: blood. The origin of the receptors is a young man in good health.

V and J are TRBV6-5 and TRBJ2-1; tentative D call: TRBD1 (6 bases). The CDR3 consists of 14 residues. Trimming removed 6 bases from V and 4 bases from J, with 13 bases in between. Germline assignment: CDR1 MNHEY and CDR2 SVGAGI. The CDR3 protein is CASSPGRGYNEQFF. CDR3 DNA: TGTGCCAGCAGCCCGGGCAGGGGTTACAATGAGCAGTTCTTC.

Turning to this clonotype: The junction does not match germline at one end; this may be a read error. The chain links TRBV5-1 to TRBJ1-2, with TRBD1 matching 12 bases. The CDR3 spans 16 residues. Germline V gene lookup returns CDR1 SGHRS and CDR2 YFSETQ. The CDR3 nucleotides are TGCGCCTGCAGCTTGGAGGTTGGGACAGGGGGCGGCGGCTACACCTTC. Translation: CACSLEVGTGGGGYTF.

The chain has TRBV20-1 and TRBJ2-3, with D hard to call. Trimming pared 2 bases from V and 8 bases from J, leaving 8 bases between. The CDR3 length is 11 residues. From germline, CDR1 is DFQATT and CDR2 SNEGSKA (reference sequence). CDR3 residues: CSARREVTQYF. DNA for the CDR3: TGCAGTGCTAGACGAGAGGTTACGCAGTATTTT.

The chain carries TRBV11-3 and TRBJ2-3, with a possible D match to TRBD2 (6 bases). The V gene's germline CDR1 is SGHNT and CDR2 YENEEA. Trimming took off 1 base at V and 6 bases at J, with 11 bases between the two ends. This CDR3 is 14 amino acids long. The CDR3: CASSLGTNMDTQYF. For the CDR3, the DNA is TGTGCCAGCAGCTTAGGGACTAACATGGATACGCAGTATTTT.

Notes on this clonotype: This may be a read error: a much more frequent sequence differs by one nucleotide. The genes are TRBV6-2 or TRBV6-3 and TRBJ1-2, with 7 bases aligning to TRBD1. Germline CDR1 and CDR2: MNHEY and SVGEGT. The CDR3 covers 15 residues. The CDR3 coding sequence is TGTGTCAGCAGTTTGCGACGAGGGACAGAACCCGCATACACCTTC. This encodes CVSSLRRGTEPAYTF.

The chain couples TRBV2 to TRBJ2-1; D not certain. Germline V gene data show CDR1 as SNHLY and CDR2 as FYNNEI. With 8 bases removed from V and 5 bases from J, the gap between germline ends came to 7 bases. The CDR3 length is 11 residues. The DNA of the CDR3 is TGTGCCAGCGGGTTTGACAATGAGCAGTTCTTC. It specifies CASGFDNEQFF. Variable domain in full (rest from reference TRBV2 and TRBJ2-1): EPEVTQTPSHQVTQMGQEVILRCVPISNHLYFYWYRQILGQKVEFLVSFYNNEISEKSEIFDDQFSVERPDGSNFTLKIRSTKLEDSAMYFCASGFDNEQFFGPGTRLTVL.

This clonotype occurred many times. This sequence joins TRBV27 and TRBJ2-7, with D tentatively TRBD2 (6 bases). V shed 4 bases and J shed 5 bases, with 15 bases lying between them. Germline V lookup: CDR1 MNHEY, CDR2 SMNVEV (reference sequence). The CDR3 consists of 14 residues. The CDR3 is CASSSPLGRNEQYF. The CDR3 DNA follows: TGTGCCAGCAGTTCTCCATTGGGGAGGAACGAGCAGTACTTC.

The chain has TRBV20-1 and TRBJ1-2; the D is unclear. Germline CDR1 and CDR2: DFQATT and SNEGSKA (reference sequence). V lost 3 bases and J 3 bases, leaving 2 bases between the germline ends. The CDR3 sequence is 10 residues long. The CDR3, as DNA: TGCAGTGCTAGGGACTATGGCTACACCTTC. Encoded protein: CSARDYGYTF.

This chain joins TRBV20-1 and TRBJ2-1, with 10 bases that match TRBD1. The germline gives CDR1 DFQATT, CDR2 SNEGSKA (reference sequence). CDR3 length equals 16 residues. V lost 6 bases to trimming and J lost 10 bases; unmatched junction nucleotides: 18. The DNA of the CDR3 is TGCAGTGCGCAAGACCCGGGACAGGGGATAGGCTACGAGCAGTTCTTC. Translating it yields CSAQDPGQGIGYEQFF.

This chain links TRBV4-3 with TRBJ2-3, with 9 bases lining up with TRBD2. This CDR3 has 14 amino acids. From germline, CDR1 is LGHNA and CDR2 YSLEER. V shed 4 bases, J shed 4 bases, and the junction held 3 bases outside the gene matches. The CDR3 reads CASSPGLAPDTQYF. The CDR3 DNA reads TGCGCCAGCAGCCCCGGACTAGCGCCAGATACGCAGTATTTT.

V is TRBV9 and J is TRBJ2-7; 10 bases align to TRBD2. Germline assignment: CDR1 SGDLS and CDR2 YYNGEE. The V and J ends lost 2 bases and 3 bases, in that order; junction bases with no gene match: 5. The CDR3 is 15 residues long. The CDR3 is CASSVTSGEFYEQYF. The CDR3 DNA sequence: TGTGCCAGCAGCGTCACTAGCGGGGAGTTCTACGAGCAGTACTTC.